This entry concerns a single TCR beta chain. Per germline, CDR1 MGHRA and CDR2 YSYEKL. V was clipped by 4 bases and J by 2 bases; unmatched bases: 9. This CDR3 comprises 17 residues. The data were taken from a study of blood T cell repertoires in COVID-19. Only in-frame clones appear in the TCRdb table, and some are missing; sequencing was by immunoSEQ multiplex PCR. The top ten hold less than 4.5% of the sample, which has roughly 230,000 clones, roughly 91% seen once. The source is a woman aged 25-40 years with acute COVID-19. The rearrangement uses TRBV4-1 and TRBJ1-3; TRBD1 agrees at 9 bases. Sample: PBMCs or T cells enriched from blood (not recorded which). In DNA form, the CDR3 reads TGCGCCAGCAGCCCGCTCAACCGGGACAGGGCTGGAAACACCATATATTTT. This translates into CASSPLNRDRAGNTIYF.